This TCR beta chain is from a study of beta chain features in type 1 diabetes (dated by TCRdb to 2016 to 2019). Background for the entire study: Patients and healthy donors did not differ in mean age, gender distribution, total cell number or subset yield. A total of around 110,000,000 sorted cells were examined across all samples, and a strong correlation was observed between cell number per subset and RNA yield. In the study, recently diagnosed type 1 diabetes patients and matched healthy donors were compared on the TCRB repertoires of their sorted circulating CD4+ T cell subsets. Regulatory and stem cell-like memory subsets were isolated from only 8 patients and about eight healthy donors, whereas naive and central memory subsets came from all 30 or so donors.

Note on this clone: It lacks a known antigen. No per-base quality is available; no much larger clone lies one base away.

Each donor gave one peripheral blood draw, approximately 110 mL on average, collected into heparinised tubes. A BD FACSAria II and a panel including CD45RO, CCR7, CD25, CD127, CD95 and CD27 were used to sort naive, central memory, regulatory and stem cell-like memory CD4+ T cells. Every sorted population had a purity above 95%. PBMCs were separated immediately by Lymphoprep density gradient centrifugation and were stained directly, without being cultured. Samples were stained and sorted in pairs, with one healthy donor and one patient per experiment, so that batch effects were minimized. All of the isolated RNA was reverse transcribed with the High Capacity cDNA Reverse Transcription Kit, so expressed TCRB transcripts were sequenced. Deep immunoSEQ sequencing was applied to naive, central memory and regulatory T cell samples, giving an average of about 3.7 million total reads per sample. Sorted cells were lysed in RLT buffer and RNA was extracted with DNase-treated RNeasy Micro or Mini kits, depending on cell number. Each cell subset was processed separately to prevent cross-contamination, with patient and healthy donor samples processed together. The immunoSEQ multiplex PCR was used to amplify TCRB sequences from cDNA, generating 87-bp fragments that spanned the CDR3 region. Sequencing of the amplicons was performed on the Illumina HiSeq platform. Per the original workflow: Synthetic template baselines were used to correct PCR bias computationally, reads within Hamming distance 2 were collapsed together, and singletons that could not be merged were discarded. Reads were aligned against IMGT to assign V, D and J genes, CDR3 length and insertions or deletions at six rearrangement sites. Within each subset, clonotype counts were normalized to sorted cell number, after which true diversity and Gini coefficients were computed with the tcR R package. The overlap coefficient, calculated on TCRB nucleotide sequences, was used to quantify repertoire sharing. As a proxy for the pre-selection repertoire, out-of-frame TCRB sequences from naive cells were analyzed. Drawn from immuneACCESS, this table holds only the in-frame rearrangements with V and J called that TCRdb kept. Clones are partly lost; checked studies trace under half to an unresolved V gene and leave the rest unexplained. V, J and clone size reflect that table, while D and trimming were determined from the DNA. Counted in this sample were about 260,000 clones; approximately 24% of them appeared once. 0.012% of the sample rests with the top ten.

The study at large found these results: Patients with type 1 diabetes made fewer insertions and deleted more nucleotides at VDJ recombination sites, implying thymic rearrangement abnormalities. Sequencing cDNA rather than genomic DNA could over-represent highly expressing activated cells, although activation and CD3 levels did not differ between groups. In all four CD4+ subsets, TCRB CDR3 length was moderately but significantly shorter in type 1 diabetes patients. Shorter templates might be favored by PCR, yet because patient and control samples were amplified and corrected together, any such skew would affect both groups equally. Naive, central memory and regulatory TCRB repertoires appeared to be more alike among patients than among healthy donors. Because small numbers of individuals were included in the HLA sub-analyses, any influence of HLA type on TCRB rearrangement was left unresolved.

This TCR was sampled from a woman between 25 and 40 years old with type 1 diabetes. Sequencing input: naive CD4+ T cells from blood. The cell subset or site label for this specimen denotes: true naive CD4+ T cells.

The CDR3 corresponds to CASSTPTGTGANVLTF. The DNA reads TGCGCCAGCAGCACCCCCACAGGGACTGGGGCCAACGTCCTGACTTTC. The sequence joins TRBV5-1 to TRBJ2-6; the D gene is possibly TRBD1, with 6 bases matching. Trimming takes 4 bases from V and 2 bases from J, and the germline ends sit 13 bases apart. There are 16 amino acids in the CDR3, from cysteine to phenylalanine inclusive. Solely the CDR3 DNA is kept, with 48 bases framed from the first base. CDR1 and CDR2, per the germline V gene, are SGHRS and YFSETQ. The entire variable domain, with the stretches around the CDR3 drawn from the reference TRBV5-1 and TRBJ2-6 proteins, is KAGVTQTPRYLIKTRGQQVTLSCSPISGHRSVSWYQQTPGQGLQFLFEYFSETQRNKGNFPGRFSGRQFSNSRSEMNVSTLELGDSALYLCASSTPTGTGANVLTFGAGSRLTVL.